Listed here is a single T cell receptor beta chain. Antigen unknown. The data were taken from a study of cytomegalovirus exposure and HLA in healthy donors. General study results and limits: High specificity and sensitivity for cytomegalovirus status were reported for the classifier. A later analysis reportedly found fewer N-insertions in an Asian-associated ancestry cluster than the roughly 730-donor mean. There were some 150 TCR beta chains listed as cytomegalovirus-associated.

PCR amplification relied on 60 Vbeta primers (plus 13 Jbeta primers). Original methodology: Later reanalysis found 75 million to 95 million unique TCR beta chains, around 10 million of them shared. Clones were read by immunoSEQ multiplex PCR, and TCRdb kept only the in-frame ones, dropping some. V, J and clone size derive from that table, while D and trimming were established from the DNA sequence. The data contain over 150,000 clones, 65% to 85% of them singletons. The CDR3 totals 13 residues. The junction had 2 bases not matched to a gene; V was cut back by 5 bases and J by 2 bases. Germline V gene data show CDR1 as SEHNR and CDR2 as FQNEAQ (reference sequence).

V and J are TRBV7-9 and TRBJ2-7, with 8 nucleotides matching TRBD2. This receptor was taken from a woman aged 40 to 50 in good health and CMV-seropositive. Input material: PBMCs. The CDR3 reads CASSREGAYEQYF. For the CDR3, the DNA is TGTGCCAGCAGCCGGGAGGGCGCCTACGAGCAGTACTTC.